This TCR beta chain appears in the sequencing data of a study of regulatory T cells in long-lasting Graves disease. Study results and caveats: Rather than thyroid tissue, only peripheral blood underwent study. Relative to new patients (under 1,000), persistent patients exhibited greater sharing of public clonotypes (2,741). Because few samples were included, accuracy may have been lower. Persistent disease samples used TRBV28, TRBJ1-2 and TRBJ2-5 preferentially.

The table lists this clonotype with many counts. The antigen is undetermined. Combining iRepertoire HTBI primers with Arm-PCR of CDR3 regions, the authors built TCR beta libraries. From the multiplex PCR reads, TCRdb called clonotypes with MiXCR, one entry per CDR3 protein. The sample lists about 400,000 distinct CDR3 sequences, 15% to 17% occurring once. The CDR3 length is 14 residues. Germline V CDR1 and CDR2: SGHTA, FQGNSA. The germline V and J ends were trimmed by 2 bases and 2 bases, with 10 bases remaining between them. Time point meaning: newly diagnosed GD, antithyroid drugs for less than 3 months. Extracted PBMC RNA gave rise to the TCR library.

The V and J genes are TRBV7-2 and TRBJ2-7; D gene uncertain. The TCR sequence derives from a female donor with Graves disease. Sequenced material: peripheral blood mononuclear cells (PBMCs), taken at new diagnosis, from a patient treated with antithyroid drugs. The CDR3 reads CASSLLAGPYEQYF. CDR3 sequence (DNA): TGTGCCAGCAGCTTACTCGCAGGCCCCTACGAGCAGTACTTC. Full variable domain (remainder filled in from reference TRBV7-2 and TRBJ2-7): GAGVSQSPSNKVTEKGKDVELRCDPISGHTALYWYRQSLGQGLEFLIYFQGNSAPDKSGLPSDRFSAERTGGSVSTLTIQRTQQEDSAVYLCASSLLAGPYEQYFGPGTRLTVT.